The clone carrying this TCR beta chain was seen at least ten times. Its antigen is unidentified. The CDR3 is 15 amino acids. V was clipped by 8 bases and J by 7 bases; unmatched bases: 14. CDR1 is MDHEN and CDR2 is SYDVKM in the germline V gene. The data were obtained in a study of early T cells in non-severe SARS-CoV-2 infection. Study-wide results and caveats: CD4 and private specificities were missed by VDJdb matching, which favored anti-spike CD8 responses.

The library protocol tagged individual cDNA molecules with unique molecular identifiers. TCRdb re-called the 5' RACE reads with MiXCR, one entry per CDR3 protein. The sample lists roughly 30,000 distinct CDR3 sequences, 4.5% occurring once. The receptor was isolated from an adult who was a healthcare worker with PCR-confirmed SARS-CoV-2 infection or an uninfected control (not recorded which). The J gene is TRBJ1-5, the V gene TRBV28; 7 nucleotides align to TRBD1. Sequencing was carried out using whole blood. CDR3 bases: TGTGCCAGCCTCCGCGATAACAGGGGAAGGCAGCCCCAGCATTTT. The encoded protein is CASLRDNRGRQPQHF. Complete variable domain (other parts from reference TRBV28 and TRBJ1-5): DVKVTQSSRYLVKRTGEKVFLECVQDMDHENMFWYRQDPGLGLRLIYFSYDVKMKEKGDIPEGYSVSREKKERFSLILESASTNQTSMYLCASLRDNRGRQPQHFGDGTRLSIL.